Listed here are 3 T cell receptor beta chains from one sample, sequenced in a study of cytomegalovirus exposure and HLA in healthy donors. The PCR ran on 60 Vbeta and 13 Jbeta primers. Clones were read by immunoSEQ multiplex PCR, and TCRdb kept only the in-frame ones, dropping some. The table shows some 120,000 clones, with 80% to 85% occurring only once. The sequenced sample was PBMCs. The receptors come from a human donor in good health.

The genes are TRBV7-9 and TRBJ2-5, with 7 bases aligning to TRBD2. V gave up 5 bases and J gave up 3 bases; unmatched junction bases: 15. The germline gives CDR1 SEHNR, CDR2 FQNEAQ (reference sequence). The CDR3 totals 17 residues. The CDR3 spells CASSPNVLRGIKETQYF. CDR3 nucleotide sequence: TGTGCCAGCAGCCCAAACGTGCTGCGGGGGATAAAAGAGACCCAGTACTTC.

The chain links TRBV6-6 to TRBJ2-7, with D perhaps TRBD1 (5 bases). Trimming removed 5 bases at V and 5 bases at J, with 10 bases between. Germline lookup yields CDR1 MNHNY and CDR2 SVGAGI (reference sequence). This CDR3 has 12 amino acids. The CDR3 loop reads CASSSSGNEQYF. The CDR3 nucleotides are TGTGCCAGCAGTAGCTCAGGGAACGAGCAGTACTTC.

J is TRBJ2-5 and V is TRBV15; D gene unclear. With 0 bases removed from V and 4 bases from J, the gap between germline ends came to 15 bases. This CDR3 is 16 amino acids long. Germline V gives CDR1 LNHNV, CDR2 YYDKDF (reference sequence). CDR3 sequence: CATSREVAATGETQYF. Written as DNA, the CDR3 is TGTGCCACCAGCAGAGAGGTGGCTGCCACGGGAGAGACCCAGTACTTC.